This T cell receptor beta chain was sequenced during a study of OX40 agonist ivuxolimab in advanced cancers. At the level of the study: In three patients, partial responses were observed, one with hepatocellular carcinoma and two with cutaneous melanoma. Points from the study as a whole: There was clonal expansion of CD4+ and CD8+ blood T cells by week 6 at 0.1 to 3.0 mg/kg.

This table comes from immunoSEQ multiplex PCR, and its TCRdb copy is limited to in-frame clones, with some not included. Of just under 65,000 clones in the sample, 84% were seen once. With respect to this clone: The antigen is not known.

Germline V gene lookup returns CDR1 KGHSH and CDR2 LQKENI. This CDR3 region has 13 residues. The V end was cut by 3 bases, the J end by 10 bases, with 15 bases between. This TCR derives from an adult with an advanced solid tumor such as melanoma, head and neck, liver or kidney cancer. The V gene is TRBV18, the J gene TRBJ1-2; tentative D call: TRBD1 (6 bases). This material consisted of CD4+ or CD8+ T cells sorted from blood, taken in a trial of the OX40 agonist ivuxolimab. The CDR3 bases are TGTGCCAGCTCACCTTGGGACACTATGGACTACACCTTC. Its translation: CASSPWDTMDYTF.